This is a list of T cell receptor beta chains from one sample in a study of blood T cell repertoires in COVID-19. Libraries were prepared by immunoSEQ multiplex PCR; TCRdb keeps only in-frame clonotypes and omits some of them. The profile shows about 160,000 clones, approximately 91% of them singletons. Sequencing was performed on peripheral blood. The receptors were gathered from a man younger than 30 with acute or convalescent COVID-19. CDR3s include the opening cysteine and the closing phenylalanine or tryptophan. D genes are given only for firm matches. Size values are once, few and many counts, or a class for expanded clones, and some rows have none.

J gene | V gene | clone size | D gene | CDR3 DNA | CDR3 protein
TRBJ1-3 | TRBV19 | once | TRBD1 | TGTGCCAGTAGTAGTGGACAGGGTAAAAACACCATATATTTT | CASSSGQGKNTIYF
TRBJ1-1 | TRBV27 | NA | TRBD1 | TGTGCCAGCAGTGCTAAGACAGGGGTTAACACTGAAGCTTTCTTT | CASSAKTGVNTEAFF
TRBJ1-1 | TRBV27 | few | NA | TGTGCCAGCAGTTTACTAAACAGGAACACTGAAGCTTTCTTT | CASSLLNRNTEAFF
TRBJ1-2 | TRBV25-1 | NA | NA | TGTGCCAGCACAAAAGGGGGTAGGGATGGCTACACCTTC | CASTKGGRDGYTF
TRBJ2-2 | TRBV3-1/TRBV3-2 | few | NA | TGTGCCAGCAGCCAACCCCCCGGGACAACTAGGACCGGGGAGCTGTTTTTT | CASSQPPGTTRTGELFF
TRBJ1-5 | TRBV30 | NA | NA | TGTGCCTGGAGCCCGAGGGACTTTAGCAATCAGCCCCAGCATTTT | CAWSPRDFSNQPQHF
TRBJ1-6 | TRBV11-2 | once | TRBD1 | TGTGCCAGCAGCGAGGGACAGGGGTATAATTCACCCCTCCACTTT | CASSEGQGYNSPLHF
TRBJ2-1 | TRBV11-2 | NA | TRBD1 | TGTGCCAGCAGCTTTGCCGGGACAGGGACCTCCTACAATGAGCAGTTCTTC | CASSFAGTGTSYNEQFF
TRBJ1-2 | TRBV11-3 | NA | NA | TGTGCCAGCACCCCGACAGAGAACTATGGCTACACCTTC | CASTPTENYGYTF
TRBJ1-2 | TRBV5-1 | NA | TRBD1 | TGCGCCAGCAGCTGGGGGGACAGGGGAGACTATGGCTACACCTTC | CASSWGDRGDYGYTF
TRBJ2-2 | TRBV5-4 | NA | NA | TGTGCCAGCAGCGACGGGGCGTCAGGGGCCTCCGGGGAGCTGTTTTTT | CASSDGASGASGELFF
TRBJ2-7 | TRBV24-1 | NA | TRBD2 | TGTGCCACCAGTGAACCTTCCGGGGGGGGGCAGACCTACGAGCAGTACTTC | CATSEPSGGGQTYEQYF
TRBJ1-1 | TRBV25-1 | NA | NA | TGTGCCAGCAGTGCTCAGCCTGCAGGAGGGACTGAAGCTTTCTTT | CASSAQPAGGTEAFF
TRBJ2-1 | TRBV19 | NA | NA | TGTGCCAGTAGTATGACCCCCCCCAGGTACAATGAGCAGTTCTTC | CASSMTPPRYNEQFF
TRBJ2-1 | TRBV7-2 | NA | NA | TGTGCCAGCAGCTTAGCTCTCGACAATGAGCAGTTCTTC | CASSLALDNEQFF
TRBJ2-2 | TRBV7-6 | NA | NA | TGTGCCAGCAGGTTCAGGACAGATTTGACCGGGGAGCTGTTTTTT | CASRFRTDLTGELFF
TRBJ1-5 | TRBV4-1 | NA | NA | TGCGCCAGCAGCCAAGATCCAGGGGATTCGGCTTATAGCAATCAGCCCCAGCATTTT | CASSQDPGDSAYSNQPQHF
TRBJ1-1 | TRBV3-1/TRBV3-2 | once | NA | TGTGCCAGCAGCCAAGTGAGGCAGGGCACTGAAGCTTTCTTT | CASSQVRQGTEAFF
TRBJ1-4 | TRBV19 | NA | TRBD1 | TGTGCCAGTAGTGTCTCACAGGGGGTGACTGAAAAACTGTTTTTT | CASSVSQGVTEKLFF
TRBJ1-5 | TRBV3-1/TRBV3-2 | once | NA | TGTGCCAGCAGCCAAGGGGCCCGCGGGGAAGGGCCCCAGCATTTT | CASSQGARGEGPQHF
TRBJ2-2 | TRBV10-3 | NA | NA | TGTGCCATCAGTGCCTTTGGGAGGATACCAACCGGGGAGCTGTTTTTT | CAISAFGRIPTGELFF
TRBJ1-2 | TRBV5-6 | NA | NA | TGTGCCAGCAGCTTATATTTAGGGGCGGAGACCTACACCTTC | CASSLYLGAETYTF
TRBJ1-2 | TRBV3-1/TRBV3-2 | NA | NA | TGTGCCAGCAGCCAAGAAGGTACAGGGACTGGCTACACCTTC | CASSQEGTGTGYTF
TRBJ1-1 | TRBV18 | NA | NA | TGTGCCAGCTCACTACATGCCTTAAGCGGGTCCATGAACACTGAAGCTTTCTTT | CASSLHALSGSMNTEAFF
TRBJ2-4 | TRBV2 | NA | TRBD2 | TGTGCCAGCAGTGAATTGGGGACTAGACAGTACTTC | CASSELGTRQYF
TRBJ2-1 | TRBV2 | NA | TRBD1 | TGTGCCAGCAGCCTTGGGACAGGGGTCGATGAGCAGTTCTTC | CASSLGTGVDEQFF
TRBJ2-1 | TRBV12-3/TRBV12-4 | once | NA | TGTGCCAGCAGTTTAAACATGCGGGGCCAGCAGTTCTTC | CASSLNMRGQQFF
TRBJ1-1 | TRBV3-1/TRBV3-2 | NA | TRBD1 | TGTGCCAGCAGCCAAGAGTGGGACAGGGGGAGGGTGAACACTGAAGCTTTCTTT | CASSQEWDRGRVNTEAFF
TRBJ2-7 | TRBV27 | NA | TRBD1 | TGTGCCAGCAGTTTTGGACAGGTGGGCGAGCAGTACTTC | CASSFGQVGEQYF
TRBJ1-2 | TRBV11-2 | NA | NA | TGTGCCAGCAGCTTAGGATGGAGCTATGGCTACACCTTC | CASSLGWSYGYTF
TRBJ1-6 | TRBV6-6 | NA | TRBD1 | TGTGCCAGCAGTCTGGGCCAAGGGGGCAGTTCCAATTCACCCCTCCACTTT | CASSLGQGGSSNSPLHF
TRBJ2-1 | TRBV5-1 | NA | TRBD1 | TGCGCCAGCAGCCGGACGGGACAGGGTAACAATGAGCAGTTCTTC | CASSRTGQGNNEQFF
TRBJ2-3 | TRBV3-1/TRBV3-2 | NA | NA | TGTGCCAGCAGCCAAGCTGGCGGGGCAAGCACAGATACGCAGTATTTT | CASSQAGGASTDTQYF
TRBJ2-3 | TRBV6-4 | once | NA | TGTGCCAGCAGTGACCCTTACACAGATACGCAGTATTTT | CASSDPYTDTQYF
TRBJ2-2 | TRBV4-1 | NA | TRBD1 | TGCGCCAGCAGCCAAACTACAGGGGGCACCGGGGAGCTGTTTTTT | CASSQTTGGTGELFF
TRBJ2-1 | TRBV27 | NA | TRBD2 | TGTGCCAGCAGTCGTTCGGGCGGGAGCTCCTACAATGAGCAGTTCTTC | CASSRSGGSSYNEQFF
TRBJ2-2 | TRBV24-1 | NA | NA | TGTGCCACCAGTGATTTGCGGGGAGCCGGGGAGCTGTTTTTT | CATSDLRGAGELFF
TRBJ2-7 | TRBV30 | NA | TRBD1 | TGTGCCTGGAGTGCCCTACAGGGGAAGCAGTACTTC | CAWSALQGKQYF